The clone carrying this T cell receptor (beta chain) has ten or more counts. Its antigen is currently unknown. TCRdb processed the reads anew with MiXCR; each CDR3 protein has one entry. This table has 200,000 to 300,000 distinct CDR3 sequences, roughly 9.1% appearing once. This sample is drawn from a study of T cell repertoires in cytomegalovirus infection. About the study: Shared public TCR beta signatures pointed to both CMV infection and a matching HLA type. Whole-study results and caveats: It was HLA-C-restricted CMV-specific TCR beta clonotypes that dominated the response ex vivo. Individuals carrying CMV plus the relevant HLA were identified by cumulative frequency of public TCR beta families.

Germline CDR1 and CDR2: SGHKS and YYEKEE (reference sequence). This CDR3 is 15 amino acids long. Unmatched junction bases numbered 12, after V lost 4 bases and J lost 6 bases. Sequencing was performed on PBMCs. This sequence joins TRBV5-5 and TRBJ1-2; 7 bases are a match to TRBD1. This clonotype originated in a human donor in good health (CMV status not recorded). Some clones in this sample may be carry-over from other donors' samples. The CDR3 coding sequence is TGTGCCAGCAGCGTTGCAGGGGGATACGATGATGGCTACACCTTC. It encodes CASSVAGGYDDGYTF.